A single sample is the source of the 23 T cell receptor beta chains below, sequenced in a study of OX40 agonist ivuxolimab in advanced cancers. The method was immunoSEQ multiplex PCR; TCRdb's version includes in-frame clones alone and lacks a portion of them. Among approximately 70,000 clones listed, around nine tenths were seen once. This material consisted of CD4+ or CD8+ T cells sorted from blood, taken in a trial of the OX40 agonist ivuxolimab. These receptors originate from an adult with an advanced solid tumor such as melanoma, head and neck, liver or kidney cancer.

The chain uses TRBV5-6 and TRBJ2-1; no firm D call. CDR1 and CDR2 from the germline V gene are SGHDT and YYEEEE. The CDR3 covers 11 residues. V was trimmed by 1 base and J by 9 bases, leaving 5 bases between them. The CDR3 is CASSLYSEQFF. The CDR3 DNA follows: TGTGCCAGCAGCTTGTACTCTGAGCAGTTCTTC.

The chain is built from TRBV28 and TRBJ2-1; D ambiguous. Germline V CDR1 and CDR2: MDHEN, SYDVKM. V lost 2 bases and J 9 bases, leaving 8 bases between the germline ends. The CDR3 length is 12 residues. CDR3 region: CASSLATSEQFF. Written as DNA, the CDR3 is TGTGCCAGCAGTTTAGCGACGAGTGAGCAGTTCTTC.

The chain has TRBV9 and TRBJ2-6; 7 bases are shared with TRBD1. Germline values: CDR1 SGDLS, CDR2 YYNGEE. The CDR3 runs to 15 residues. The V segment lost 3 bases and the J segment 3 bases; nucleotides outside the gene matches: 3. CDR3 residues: CASSGDRVGANVLTF. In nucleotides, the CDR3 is TGTGCCAGCAGCGGAGACAGGGTTGGGGCCAACGTCCTGACTTTC. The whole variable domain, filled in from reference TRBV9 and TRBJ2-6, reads DSGVTQTPKHLITATGQRVTLRCSPRSGDLSVYWYQQSLDQGLQFLIQYYNGEERAKGNILERFSAQQFPDLHSELNLSSLELGDSALYFCASSGDRVGANVLTFGAGSRLTVL.

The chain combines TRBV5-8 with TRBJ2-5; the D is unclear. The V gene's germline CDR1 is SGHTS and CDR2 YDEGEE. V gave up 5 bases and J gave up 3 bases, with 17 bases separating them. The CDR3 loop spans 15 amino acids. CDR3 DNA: TGTGCCAGCAGTTTCCAGAGTGGGCTCAAAGAGACCCAGTACTTC. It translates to CASSFQSGLKETQYF.

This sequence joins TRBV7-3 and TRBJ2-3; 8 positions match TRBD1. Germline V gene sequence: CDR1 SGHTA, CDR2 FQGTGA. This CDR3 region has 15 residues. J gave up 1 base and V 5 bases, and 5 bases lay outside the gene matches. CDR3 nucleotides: TGTGCCAGCAGCCGGACAGGGCAAGGCACAGATACGCAGTATTTT. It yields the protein CASSRTGQGTDTQYF.

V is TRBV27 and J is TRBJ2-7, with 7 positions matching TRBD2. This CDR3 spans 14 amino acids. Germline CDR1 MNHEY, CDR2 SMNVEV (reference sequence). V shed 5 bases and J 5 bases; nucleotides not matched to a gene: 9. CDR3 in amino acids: CASSIRDYRNEQYF. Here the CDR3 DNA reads TGTGCCAGCAGTATCAGGGACTATCGGAACGAGCAGTACTTC.

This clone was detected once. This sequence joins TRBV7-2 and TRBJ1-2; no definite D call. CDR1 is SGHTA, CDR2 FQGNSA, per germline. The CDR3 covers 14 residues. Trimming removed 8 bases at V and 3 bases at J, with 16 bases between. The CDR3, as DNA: TGTGCCAGCGGTTCGGAACGGGTAGACTATGGCTACACCTTC. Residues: CASGSERVDYGYTF. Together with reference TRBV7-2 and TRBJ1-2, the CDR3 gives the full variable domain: GAGVSQSPSNKVTEKGKDVELRCDPISGHTALYWYRQSLGQGLEFLIYFQGNSAPDKSGLPSDRFSAERTGGSVSTLTIQRTQQEDSAVYLCASGSERVDYGYTFGSGTRLTVV.

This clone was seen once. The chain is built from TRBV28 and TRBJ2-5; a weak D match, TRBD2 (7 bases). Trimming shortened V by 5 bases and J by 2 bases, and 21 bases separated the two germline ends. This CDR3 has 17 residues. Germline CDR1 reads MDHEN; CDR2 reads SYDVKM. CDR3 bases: TGTGCCAGCAGTCCTGGGGGGGCCGCCAGGGTTCAAGAGACCCAGTACTTC. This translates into CASSPGGAARVQETQYF.

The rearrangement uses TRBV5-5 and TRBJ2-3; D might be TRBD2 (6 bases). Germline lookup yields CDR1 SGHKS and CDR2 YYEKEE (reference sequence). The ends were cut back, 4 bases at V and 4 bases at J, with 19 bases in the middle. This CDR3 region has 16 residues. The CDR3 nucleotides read TGTGCCAGCAGCGCGGGGTGGGGAGGAAGGGCAGATACGCAGTATTTT. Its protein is CASSAGWGGRADTQYF.

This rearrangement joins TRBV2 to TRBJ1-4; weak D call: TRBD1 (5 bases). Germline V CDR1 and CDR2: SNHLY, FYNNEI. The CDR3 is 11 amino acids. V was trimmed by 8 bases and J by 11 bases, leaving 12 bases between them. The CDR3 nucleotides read TGTGCCAGCGGGGACTATGCTAAACTGTTTTTT. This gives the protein CASGDYAKLFF.

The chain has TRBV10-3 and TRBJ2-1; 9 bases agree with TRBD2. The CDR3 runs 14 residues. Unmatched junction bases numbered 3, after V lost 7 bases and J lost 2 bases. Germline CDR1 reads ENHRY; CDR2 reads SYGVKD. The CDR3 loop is CAIKGGRAYNEQFF. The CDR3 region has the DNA TGTGCCATCAAAGGCGGGAGGGCCTACAATGAGCAGTTCTTC.

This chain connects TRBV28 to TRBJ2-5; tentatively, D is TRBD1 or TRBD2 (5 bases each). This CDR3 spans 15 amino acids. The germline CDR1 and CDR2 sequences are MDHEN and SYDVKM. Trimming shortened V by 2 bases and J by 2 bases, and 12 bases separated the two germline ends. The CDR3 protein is CASSLRDPGQETQYF. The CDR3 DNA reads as TGTGCCAGCAGTTTAAGGGACCCTGGGCAAGAGACCCAGTACTTC.

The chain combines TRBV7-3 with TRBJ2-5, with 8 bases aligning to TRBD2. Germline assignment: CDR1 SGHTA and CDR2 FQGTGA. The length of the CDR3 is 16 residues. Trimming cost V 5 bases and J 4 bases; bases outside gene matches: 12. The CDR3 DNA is TGTGCCAGCAGCCCCAGTGTCGCGGGAGGATTAGAGACCCAGTACTTC. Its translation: CASSPSVAGGLETQYF. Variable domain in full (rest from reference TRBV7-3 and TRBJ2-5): GAGVSQTPSNKVTEKGKYVELRCDPISGHTALYWYRQSLGQGPEFLIYFQGTGAADDSGLPNDRFFAVRPEGSVSTLKIQRTERGDSAVYLCASSPSVAGGLETQYFGPGTRLLVL.

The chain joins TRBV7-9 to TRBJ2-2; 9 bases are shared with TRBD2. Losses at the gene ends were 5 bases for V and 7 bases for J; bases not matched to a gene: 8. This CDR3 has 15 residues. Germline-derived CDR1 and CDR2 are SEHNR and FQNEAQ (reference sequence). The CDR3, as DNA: TGTGCCAGCAGCCAGTCCAGCGGGAGGTTCGGGGAGCTGTTTTTT. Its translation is CASSQSSGRFGELFF.

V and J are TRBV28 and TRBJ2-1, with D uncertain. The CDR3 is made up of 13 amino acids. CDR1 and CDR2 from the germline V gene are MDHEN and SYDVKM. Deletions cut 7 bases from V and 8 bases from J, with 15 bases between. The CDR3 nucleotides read TGTGCCAGCACCTTGGCCCGGAACCATGAGCAGTTCTTC. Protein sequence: CASTLARNHEQFF.

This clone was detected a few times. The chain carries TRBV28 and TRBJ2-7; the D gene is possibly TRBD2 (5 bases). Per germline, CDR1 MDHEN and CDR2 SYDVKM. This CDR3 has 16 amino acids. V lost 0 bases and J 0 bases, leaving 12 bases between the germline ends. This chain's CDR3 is CASSLWASGSSYEQYF. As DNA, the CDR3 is TGTGCCAGCAGTTTATGGGCTTCTGGGAGCTCCTACGAGCAGTACTTC.

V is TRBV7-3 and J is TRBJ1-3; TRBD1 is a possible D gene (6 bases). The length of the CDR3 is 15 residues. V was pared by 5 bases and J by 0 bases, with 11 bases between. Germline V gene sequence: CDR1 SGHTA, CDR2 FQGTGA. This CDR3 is CASSQGPNSGNTIYF. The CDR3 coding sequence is TGTGCCAGCAGCCAGGGGCCCAACTCTGGAAACACCATATATTTT.

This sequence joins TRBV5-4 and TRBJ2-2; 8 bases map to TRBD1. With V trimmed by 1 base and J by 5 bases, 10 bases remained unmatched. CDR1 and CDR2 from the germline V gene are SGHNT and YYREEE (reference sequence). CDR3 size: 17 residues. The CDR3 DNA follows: TGTGCCAGCAGCTTGAGTGGGCAGGGGGCAAGGACCGGGGAGCTGTTTTTT. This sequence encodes CASSLSGQGARTGELFF.

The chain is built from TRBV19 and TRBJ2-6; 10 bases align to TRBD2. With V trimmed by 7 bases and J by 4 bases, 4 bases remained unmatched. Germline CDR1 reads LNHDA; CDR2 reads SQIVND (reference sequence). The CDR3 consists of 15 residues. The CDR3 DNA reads TGTGCCAGTAATAGCGGGAGGTCAGGGGCCAACGTCCTGACTTTC. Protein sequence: CASNSGRSGANVLTF.

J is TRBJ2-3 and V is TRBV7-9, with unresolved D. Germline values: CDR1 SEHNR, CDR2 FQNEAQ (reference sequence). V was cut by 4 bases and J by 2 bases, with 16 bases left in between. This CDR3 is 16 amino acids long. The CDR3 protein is CASSYRRLGLTDTQYF. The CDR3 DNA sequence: TGTGCCAGCAGCTACCGACGACTGGGTCTCACAGATACGCAGTATTTT.

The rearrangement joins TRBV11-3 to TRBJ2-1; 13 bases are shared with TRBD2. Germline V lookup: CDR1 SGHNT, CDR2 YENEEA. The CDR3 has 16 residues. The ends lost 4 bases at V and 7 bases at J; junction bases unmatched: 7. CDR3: CASSSMGLAGMNEQFF. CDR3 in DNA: TGTGCCAGCAGCTCAATGGGACTAGCGGGAATGAATGAGCAGTTCTTC.

CDR3 region: CASSHEQGIYGYTF. CDR3 sequence (DNA): TGTGCCAGCAGCCACGAACAGGGGATCTATGGCTACACCTTC. This sequence joins TRBV7-8 and TRBJ1-2, with 7 bases matching TRBD1. Germline V gives CDR1 SGHVS, CDR2 FQNEAQ. This CDR3 comprises 14 residues. Germline trimming cut 5 bases from V and 4 bases from J; bases unmatched to any gene: 7.

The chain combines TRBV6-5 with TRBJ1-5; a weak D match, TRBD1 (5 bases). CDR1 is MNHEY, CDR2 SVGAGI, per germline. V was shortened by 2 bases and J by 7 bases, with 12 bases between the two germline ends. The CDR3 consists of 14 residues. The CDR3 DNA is TGTGCCAGCAGTTACACAGGAAGTGGGCAGCCCCAGCATTTT. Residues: CASSYTGSGQPQHF.